This T cell receptor (beta chain) was retrieved from a study of lymphopenia after photon versus proton radiotherapy. The study, taken as a whole, reports: A bigger post-nadir fall in TCR diversity correlated inversely with survival time in deceased patients. Relative stability marked proton patients; photon patients lost diversity and naive cells.

V lost 5 bases, J lost 3 bases, and 10 bases lay in between. This CDR3 spans 13 amino acids. In germline, CDR1 is LNHNV, CDR2 YYDKDF (reference sequence). For this clone: Its cognate antigen is unknown.

Assay used: immunoSEQ multiplex PCR; TCRdb lists only in-frame clones, some missing. The sample has 89,000 or so clones; 65% to 85% are singletons. The V and J genes are TRBV15 and TRBJ1-1; D perhaps matches TRBD1 (6 bases). The receptor comes from a man in his sixties with pancreatic cancer. This specimen was peripheral blood, taken from a patient treated with proton-based radiotherapy. The CDR3 sequence: CATSSGEYTEAFF. CDR3 sequence (DNA): TGTGCCACCAGCTCAGGGGAGTACACTGAAGCTTTCTTT.